A selection of T cell receptor beta chains follows, all from one sample in a study of blood T cell repertoires in COVID-19. The protocol was immunoSEQ multiplex PCR, while the TCRdb copy is restricted to in-frame clones and leaves out a portion. The data show around 94,000 clones, approximately 82% seen once. The sample was peripheral blood. These receptors all come from a man in his fifties or sixties with active or convalescent COVID-19. CDR3s include the opening cysteine and the closing phenylalanine or tryptophan.

cdr3_length: 16
j_call: TRBJ2-3
v_call: TRBV7-2
cdr3_aa: CASSSHGTSIADTQYF

cdr3_length: 16
j_call: TRBJ1-2
v_call: TRBV7-8
cdr3_aa: CASSLFGQGASYGYTF

cdr3_length: 15
j_call: TRBJ2-1
v_call: TRBV7-9
cdr3_aa: CASSFRLAAYNEQFF

cdr3_length: 12
j_call: TRBJ1-1
v_call: TRBV29-1
cdr3_aa: CSVGQGHTEAFF

cdr3_length: 16
j_call: TRBJ2-1
v_call: TRBV7-9
cdr3_aa: CASSPNFGSSYNEQFF

cdr3_length: 15
j_call: TRBJ2-1
v_call: TRBV2
cdr3_aa: CASSEGAGRGNEQFF

cdr3_length: 14
j_call: TRBJ1-5
v_call: TRBV7-2
cdr3_aa: CASSLTGFAQPQHF

cdr3_length: 17
j_call: TRBJ2-2
v_call: TRBV19
cdr3_aa: CASSNRGQGSITGELFF

cdr3_length: 13
j_call: TRBJ1-2
v_call: TRBV27
cdr3_aa: CASSLVQGYGYTF

cdr3_length: 15
j_call: TRBJ2-7
v_call: TRBV27
cdr3_aa: CASRIMGLAGYEQYF

cdr3_length: 15
j_call: TRBJ1-2
v_call: TRBV19
cdr3_aa: CASSGDTLLQYGYTF

cdr3_length: 11
j_call: TRBJ2-5
v_call: TRBV20-1
cdr3_aa: CSVEPQETQYF

cdr3_length: 13
j_call: TRBJ1-1
v_call: TRBV10-3
cdr3_aa: CAIKVGEGTEAFF

cdr3_length: 15
j_call: TRBJ2-1
v_call: TRBV28
cdr3_aa: CASSFSYLVSGEQFF

cdr3_length: 17
j_call: TRBJ2-2
v_call: TRBV20-1
cdr3_aa: CSASGLAGLANTGELFF

cdr3_length: 13
j_call: TRBJ1-2
v_call: TRBV5-4
cdr3_aa: CASSLAGDYGYTF

cdr3_length: 16
j_call: TRBJ1-2
v_call: TRBV18
cdr3_aa: CASSKDRGLSTEGYTF

cdr3_length: 17
j_call: TRBJ2-2
v_call: TRBV11-2
cdr3_aa: CASSWNSGTRGTGELFF

cdr3_length: 15
j_call: TRBJ2-1
v_call: TRBV5-4
cdr3_aa: CASSDGTRSINEQFF

cdr3_length: 14
j_call: TRBJ2-1
v_call: TRBV2
cdr3_aa: CASSENYHTNEQFF

cdr3_length: 16
j_call: TRBJ2-5
v_call: TRBV19
cdr3_aa: CASSIGLASGQETQYF

cdr3_length: 15
j_call: TRBJ1-1
v_call: TRBV5-1
cdr3_aa: CASSSNGDRGSRAFF

cdr3_length: 14
j_call: TRBJ2-5
v_call: TRBV5-6
cdr3_aa: CASSYGLAQETQYF

cdr3_length: 14
j_call: TRBJ2-5
v_call: TRBV19
cdr3_aa: CASSWTGRQETQYF

cdr3_length: 16
j_call: TRBJ1-1
v_call: TRBV3-1/TRBV3-2
cdr3_aa: CASSPTGTAVNTEAFF

cdr3_length: 16
j_call: TRBJ2-1
v_call: TRBV11-2
cdr3_aa: CASSLRLAGVYNEQFF

cdr3_length: 19
j_call: TRBJ2-3
v_call: TRBV27
cdr3_aa: CASSRPGGTSGSRADTQYF

cdr3_length: 14
j_call: TRBJ2-7
v_call: TRBV7-2
cdr3_aa: CASSPTGGRYEQYF

cdr3_length: 15
j_call: TRBJ2-3
v_call: TRBV24-1
cdr3_aa: CATSISGRAQDTQYF

cdr3_length: 14
j_call: TRBJ1-5
v_call: TRBV6-5
cdr3_aa: CASRGQDSNQPQHF

cdr3_length: 14
j_call: TRBJ1-4
v_call: TRBV3-1/TRBV3-2
cdr3_aa: CASSRRGTNEKLFF

cdr3_length: 15
j_call: TRBJ1-6
v_call: TRBV28
cdr3_aa: CASSPRGRDNSPLHF

cdr3_length: 15
j_call: TRBJ2-5
v_call: TRBV11-3
cdr3_aa: CASSAGLAGSETQYF

cdr3_length: 17
j_call: TRBJ1-2
v_call: TRBV10-3
cdr3_aa: CAISGKIADRGDYGYTF

cdr3_length: 14
j_call: TRBJ2-1
v_call: TRBV9
cdr3_aa: CASSTGLAGTEQFF

cdr3_length: 15
j_call: TRBJ2-5
v_call: TRBV7-6
cdr3_aa: CASSSTGTREETQYF

cdr3_length: 14
j_call: TRBJ1-2
v_call: TRBV7-9
cdr3_aa: CASSLGQGPHGYTF

cdr3_length: 17
j_call: TRBJ1-3
v_call: TRBV7-8
cdr3_aa: CASSPNRGLHSGNTIYF

cdr3_length: 15
j_call: TRBJ2-4
v_call: TRBV5-4
cdr3_aa: CASSLFGGVRNIQYF

cdr3_length: 17
j_call: TRBJ2-3
v_call: TRBV18
cdr3_aa: CASSPRASGSGTDTQYF

cdr3_length: 14
j_call: TRBJ2-2
v_call: TRBV30
cdr3_aa: CAWSELADTGELFF

cdr3_length: 14
j_call: TRBJ2-6
v_call: TRBV28
cdr3_aa: CASTGNSGANVLTF

cdr3_length: 15
j_call: TRBJ1-4
v_call: TRBV2
cdr3_aa: CASSEQGTTNEKLFF

cdr3_length: 14
j_call: TRBJ1-1
v_call: TRBV5-1
cdr3_aa: CASSLETRETEAFF

cdr3_length: 14
j_call: TRBJ2-1
v_call: TRBV3-1/TRBV3-2
cdr3_aa: CASSQDQVVSEQFF

cdr3_length: 13
j_call: TRBJ2-1
v_call: TRBV5-1
cdr3_aa: CASSARLVNEQFF

cdr3_length: 15
j_call: TRBJ2-3
v_call: TRBV5-6
cdr3_aa: CASSLPGGDVDTQYF

cdr3_length: 13
j_call: TRBJ2-2
v_call: TRBV7-2
cdr3_aa: CASSSYTRGELFF

cdr3_length: 15
j_call: TRBJ2-1
v_call: TRBV7-2
cdr3_aa: CASSLGGTTRNEQFF

cdr3_length: 19
j_call: TRBJ1-6
v_call: TRBV2
cdr3_aa: CASSLVTTGFSSYNSPLHF

cdr3_length: 13
j_call: TRBJ2-2
v_call: TRBV2
cdr3_aa: CASSLSPRGELFF

cdr3_length: 16
j_call: TRBJ2-7
v_call: TRBV5-1
cdr3_aa: CASSLGGTSGTDEQYF

cdr3_length: 15
j_call: TRBJ2-5
v_call: TRBV3-1/TRBV3-2
cdr3_aa: CASSQGTSGGETQYF

cdr3_length: 17
j_call: TRBJ2-1
v_call: TRBV11-3
cdr3_aa: CASKAGAGGPSGYEQFF

cdr3_length: 15
j_call: TRBJ2-7
v_call: TRBV5-1
cdr3_aa: CASSATSPRGYEQYF

cdr3_length: 15
j_call: TRBJ2-5
v_call: TRBV4-2
cdr3_aa: CASSRDGGVGETQYF

cdr3_length: 18
j_call: TRBJ2-1
v_call: TRBV3-1/TRBV3-2
cdr3_aa: CASSRGLAGGLGHNEQFF

cdr3_length: 16
j_call: TRBJ2-1
v_call: TRBV7-7
cdr3_aa: CASSSLSGGYPNEQFF